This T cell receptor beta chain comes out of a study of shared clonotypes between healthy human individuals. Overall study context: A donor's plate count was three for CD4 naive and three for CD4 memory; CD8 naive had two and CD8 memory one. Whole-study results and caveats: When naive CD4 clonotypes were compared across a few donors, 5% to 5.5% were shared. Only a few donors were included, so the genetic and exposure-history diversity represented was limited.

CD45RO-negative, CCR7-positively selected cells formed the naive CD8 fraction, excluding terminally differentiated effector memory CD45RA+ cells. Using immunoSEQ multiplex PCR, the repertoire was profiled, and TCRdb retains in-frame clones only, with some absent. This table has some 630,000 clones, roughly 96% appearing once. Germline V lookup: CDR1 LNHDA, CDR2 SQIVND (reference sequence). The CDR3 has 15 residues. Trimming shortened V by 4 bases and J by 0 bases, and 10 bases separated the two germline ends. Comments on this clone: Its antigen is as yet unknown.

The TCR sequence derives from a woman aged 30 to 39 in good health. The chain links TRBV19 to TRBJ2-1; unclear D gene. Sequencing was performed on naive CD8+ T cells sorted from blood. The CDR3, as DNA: TGTGCCAGTAGTACCGACGTTAGCTCCTACAATGAGCAGTTCTTC. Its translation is CASSTDVSSYNEQFF.